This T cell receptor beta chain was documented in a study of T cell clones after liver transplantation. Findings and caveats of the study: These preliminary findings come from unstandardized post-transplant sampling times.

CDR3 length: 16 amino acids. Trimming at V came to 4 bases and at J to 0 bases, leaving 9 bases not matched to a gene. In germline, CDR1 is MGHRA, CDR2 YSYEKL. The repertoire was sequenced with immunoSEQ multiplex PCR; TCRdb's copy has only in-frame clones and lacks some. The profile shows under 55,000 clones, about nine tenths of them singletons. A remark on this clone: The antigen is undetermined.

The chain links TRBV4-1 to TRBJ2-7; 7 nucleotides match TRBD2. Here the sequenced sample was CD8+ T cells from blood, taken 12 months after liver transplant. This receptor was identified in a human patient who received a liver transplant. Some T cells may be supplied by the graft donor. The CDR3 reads CASSPVVGGSSYEQYF. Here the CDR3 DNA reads TGCGCCAGCAGCCCCGTCGTCGGCGGGAGCTCCTACGAGCAGTACTTC.